A single sample gave rise to the 31 T cell receptor beta chains below, sequenced in a study of regulatory T cells in long-lasting Graves disease. Specified time point: newly diagnosed GD, antithyroid drugs for less than 3 months. From RNA extracted from PBMCs, the TCR library was made. In building TCR beta libraries, iRepertoire HTBI primers were used together with Arm-PCR of CDR3 regions. TCRdb re-called the multiplex PCR reads with MiXCR, one entry per CDR3 protein. The sample has 550,000 or so distinct CDR3 sequences, 12% seen once. These records were also assigned to another study, of T cells in Graves' hyperthyroidism and ophthalmopathy.

The sequenced sample was peripheral blood mononuclear cells (PBMCs), obtained at new diagnosis, from a patient treated with antithyroid drugs. These TCRs come from a woman in her twenties or thirties with Graves disease.

This clonotype was picked up many times. The genes are TRBV12-3 or TRBV12-4 and TRBJ2-1; TRBD2 matches at 10 bases. This CDR3 comprises 14 residues. V shed 5 bases and J 5 bases; nucleotides not matched to a gene: 3. The CDR3 sequence is CASSTSGKDNEQFF. Here the CDR3 DNA reads TGTGCCAGCAGTACTAGCGGGAAGGACAATGAGCAGTTCTTC.

On this clonotype itself: One end of the junction does not line up with germline, which may come from a read error. The rearrangement uses TRBV6-1 and TRBJ1-1; D is unresolved. This CDR3 has 9 residues. Germline V CDR1 and CDR2: MNHNS, SASEGT. The CDR3 nucleotides are TGTGCCAGCAGTCCACCTTTAGATTTT. This encodes CASSPPLDF.

This clonotype was recorded a few times. The rearrangement joins TRBV30 to TRBJ2-3; D is unclear. From germline, CDR1 is GTSNPN and CDR2 SVGIG (reference sequence). Trimming removed 0 bases from V and 6 bases from J, with 7 bases in between. The CDR3 length is 12 residues. CDR3 amino acids: CAWSVMVDTQYF. DNA of the CDR3: TGTGCCTGGAGTGTAATGGTTGATACGCAGTATTTT.

This clonotype was counted at least ten times. V and J are TRBV20-1 and TRBJ2-7; 7 bases map to TRBD1. The CDR3 is made up of 15 amino acids. Unmatched junction bases numbered 11, after V lost 3 bases and J lost 3 bases. Germline lookup yields CDR1 DFQATT and CDR2 SNEGSKA (reference sequence). CDR3 residues: CSASRPGTAYYEQYF. For the CDR3, the DNA is TGCAGTGCTAGTCGGCCGGGGACAGCTTACTACGAGCAGTACTTC.

V and J are TRBV20-1 and TRBJ1-1; maybe TRBD1 (5 bases). V shed 0 bases and J shed 3 bases, with 20 bases lying between them. Germline V CDR1 and CDR2: DFQATT, SNEGSKA (reference sequence). The CDR3 has 17 amino acids. The CDR3 DNA follows: TGCAGTGCTAGAGATAAATCGTGGGACTGGATGGACACTGAAGCTTTCTTT. It codes for CSARDKSWDWMDTEAFF.

Points on this clonotype: Since a much larger clone is just one base distant, this may be a read error. The genes are TRBV20-1 and TRBJ2-1, with a weak D call TRBD1 (5 bases). Looked up from germline, CDR1 is DFQATT and CDR2 is SNEGSKA (reference sequence). This CDR3 has 15 amino acids. CDR3 region: CSARDLGGAYDEQFF. CDR3 sequence (DNA): TGCAGTGCTAGAGATCTGGGTGGGGCCTACGATGAGCAGTTCTTC.

The chain links TRBV4-1 to TRBJ2-1, with TRBD2 as a possible D gene (5 bases). The CDR3 spans 13 residues. CDR1 and CDR2 from the germline V gene are MGHRA and YSYEKL. The V gene lost 5 bases and the J gene lost 3 bases, with 8 bases spanning the gap. CDR3 loop: CASSSEGYNEQFF. The CDR3 DNA sequence: TGCGCCAGCAGCTCAGAGGGCTACAATGAGCAGTTCTTC.

This clonotype was detected many times. J is TRBJ1-5 and V is TRBV2, with a tentative D call TRBD1 (6 bases). Germline CDR1 SNHLY, CDR2 FYNNEI. V dropped 3 bases and J dropped 7 bases, with 25 bases sitting between them. The CDR3 is 18 residues long. In nucleotides, the CDR3 is TGTGCCAGCAGTGATTGGGTCATGCGGACCCTGGGGGCCCAGCCCCAGCATTTT. It codes for CASSDWVMRTLGAQPQHF.

The rearrangement joins TRBV20-1 to TRBJ2-2; no firm D call. The V gene's germline CDR1 is DFQATT and CDR2 SNEGSKA (reference sequence). The CDR3 spans 16 residues. Between the trimmed V and J ends, which lost 2 bases and 4 bases, there was a span of 17 bases. CDR3 loop: CSARPTIGSRTGELFF. For the CDR3, the DNA is TGCAGTGCTAGACCCACGATAGGATCGCGCACCGGGGAGCTGTTTTTT.

This clonotype has at least ten counts. This chain links TRBV12-3 or TRBV12-4 with TRBJ1-1; D is unresolved. This CDR3 is 13 amino acids long. Deletions cut 7 bases from V and 6 bases from J, with 15 bases between. In DNA, the CDR3 is TGTGCCAGCAACCTTAGGGAGATCTCTGAAGCTTTCTTT. This gives the protein CASNLREISEAFF.

This clonotype occurred a few times. As DNA, the CDR3 is TGCAGTGCCCGGGAACCGGGACGGTCTTTAGGGCAGTACTTC. Amino acid sequence: CSAREPGRSLGQYF. The chain has TRBV20-1 and TRBJ2-7, with D perhaps being TRBD1 or TRBD2 (5 bases each). CDR3 length: 14 amino acids. Trimming removed 6 bases at V and 9 bases at J, with 24 bases between. Germline loops: CDR1 DFQATT, CDR2 SNEGSKA (reference sequence).

V is TRBV11-1 and J is TRBJ2-1; D perhaps matches TRBD1 (5 bases). CDR1 is SGHAT and CDR2 is FQDESV in the germline V gene (reference sequence). V gave up 3 bases and J gave up 9 bases, with 12 bases separating them. The CDR3 is 13 amino acids. The CDR3 DNA reads as TGTGCCAGCAGCTTGGAACCTACAGGTGAGCAGTTCTTC. It is translated as CASSLEPTGEQFF.

This clonotype appeared many times. CDR3 DNA: TGTGCCAGCAGCCAAGGATCTCTAGCCCACAATGAGCAGTTCTTC. Protein product: CASSQGSLAHNEQFF. The chain joins TRBV3-1 to TRBJ2-1, with a possible D match to TRBD2 (5 bases). The CDR3 has 15 residues. Looked up from germline, CDR1 is LGHDT and CDR2 is YNNKEL (reference sequence). The ends were cut back, 1 base at V and 5 bases at J, with 12 bases in the middle.

This clonotype was counted at least ten times. This chain uses TRBV12-3 or TRBV12-4 with TRBJ1-2; 7 bases agree with TRBD1. CDR3 size: 14 residues. V was pared by 2 bases and J by 9 bases, with 9 bases of the junction left unmatched. The CDR3 coding sequence is TGTGCCAGCAGTTTACGGGGGGACAGAGTGAGCTACACCTTC. It translates to CASSLRGDRVSYTF.

This clonotype was seen ten or more times. J is TRBJ2-7 and V is TRBV2; D unclear. The V end was cut by 6 bases, the J end by 3 bases, with 6 bases between. CDR1 is SNHLY, CDR2 FYNNEI, per germline. The CDR3 runs 11 residues. The CDR3 sequence is CASRFHYEQYF. Here the CDR3 DNA reads TGTGCCAGCAGATTCCACTACGAGCAGTACTTC. The complete variable domain, with remaining parts taken from reference TRBV2 and TRBJ2-7, reads EPEVTQTPSHQVTQMGQEVILRCVPISNHLYFYWYRQILGQKVEFLVSFYNNEISEKSEIFDDQFSVERPDGSNFTLKIRSTKLEDSAMYFCASRFHYEQYFGPGTRLTVT.

The chain couples TRBV19 to TRBJ2-1, with 12 bases fitting TRBD2. The CDR3 is made up of 15 amino acids. Germline V lookup: CDR1 LNHDA, CDR2 SQIVND (reference sequence). V dropped 6 bases and J dropped 6; count of bases not matched to a gene: 6. DNA for the CDR3: TGTGCCAGTAGCATACGACTAGCGGGAGCCAATGAGCAGTTCTTC. Translation gives CASSIRLAGANEQFF.

This clonotype has ten or more counts. The genes are TRBV2 and TRBJ2-2, with D possibly matching TRBD1 (6 bases). The V gene lost 10 bases and the J gene lost 0 bases, with 18 bases spanning the gap. The CDR3 totals 16 residues. The V gene's germline CDR1 is SNHLY and CDR2 FYNNEI. The CDR3 region has the DNA TGTGCCACCAGGGGTTTGGCGGGCCCGAACACCGGGGAGCTGTTTTTT. Encoded protein: CATRGLAGPNTGELFF.

The sample holds many counts of this clonotype. The V and J genes are TRBV28 and TRBJ2-3, with D maybe TRBD2 (6 bases). Germline values: CDR1 MDHEN, CDR2 SYDVKM. Between the trimmed V and J ends, which lost 8 bases and 5 bases, there was a span of 11 bases. The CDR3 consists of 12 residues. CDR3 sequence (DNA): TGTGCCAGCGGGGGGTACGGAGATACGCAGTATTTT. Amino acids: CASGGYGDTQYF.

This clonotype appeared a few times. V and J are TRBV7-3 and TRBJ2-1; 7 bases line up with TRBD1. Trimming at V came to 4 bases and at J to 0 bases, leaving 3 bases not matched to a gene. The CDR3 has 15 residues. The germline gives CDR1 SGHTA, CDR2 FQGTGA. The CDR3 nucleotides are TGTGCCAGCAGCTCGGACAGGAGCTCCTACAATGAGCAGTTCTTC. Its translation: CASSSDRSSYNEQFF.

At least ten counts were recorded for this clonotype. The chain is built from TRBV3-1 and TRBJ1-3; 8 bases are a match to TRBD1. V was pared by 0 bases and J by 0 bases, with 7 bases of the junction left unmatched. This CDR3 has 18 residues. Looked up from germline, CDR1 is LGHDT and CDR2 is YNNKEL (reference sequence). Here the CDR3 reads CASSQDGPGQASGNTIYF. CDR3 sequence (DNA): TGTGCCAGCAGCCAAGATGGGCCGGGACAGGCCTCTGGAAACACCATATATTTT.

This clonotype was picked up many times. The chain is built from TRBV6-1 and TRBJ1-5; possible D gene TRBD1, 6 bases. V shed 6 bases and J shed 3 bases, with 15 bases lying between them. CDR3 length equals 15 residues. CDR1 is MNHNS, CDR2 SASEGT, per germline. CDR3 DNA: TGTGCCAGCAGGCGCAGTAGGGGGACCAATCAGCCCCAGCATTTT. Protein sequence: CASRRSRGTNQPQHF.

The chain joins TRBV29-1 to TRBJ1-4; weak D call: TRBD1 (5 bases). Trimming took 5 bases from V and 8 from J, leaving 18 bases between them. CDR3 length: 14 residues. Germline V gene data show CDR1 as SQVTM and CDR2 as ANQGSEA. The CDR3 spells CSVSRDGGGEKLFF. The CDR3 DNA sequence: TGCAGCGTTTCCCGGGACGGGGGTGGAGAAAAACTGTTTTTT.

This clonotype was recorded a few times. The CDR3: CASSFDRGSYYGYTF. The CDR3 coding sequence is TGTGCCAGCAGCTTCGACAGGGGCTCTTACTATGGCTACACCTTC. The J gene is TRBJ1-2, the V gene TRBV7-9, with TRBD1 identical over 8 bases. This CDR3 has 15 residues. The V and J ends lost 3 bases and 3 bases, in that order; junction bases with no gene match: 6. Per germline, CDR1 SEHNR and CDR2 FQNEAQ (reference sequence).

The V and J genes are TRBV19 and TRBJ1-2; 8 nucleotides match TRBD1. CDR3 length: 16 residues. Trimming cost V 1 base and J 2 bases; bases outside gene matches: 6. In germline, CDR1 is LNHDA, CDR2 SQIVND (reference sequence). The DNA of the CDR3 is TGTGCCAGTAGTATAGCCCGGACAGGGCTCAACTATGGCTACACCTTC. It translates to CASSIARTGLNYGYTF.

This clonotype showed up just a few times. V is TRBV10-3 and J is TRBJ2-1, with 9 bases matching TRBD1. Germline V gives CDR1 ENHRY, CDR2 SYGVKD. Trimming took 4 bases from V and 4 from J; bases not matched to a gene: 8. This CDR3 has 16 residues. The CDR3 is CAISGHRDRVYNEQFF. In DNA, the CDR3 is TGTGCCATCAGTGGTCACCGGGACAGGGTTTACAATGAGCAGTTCTTC.

Ten or more counts support this clonotype. The chain has TRBV7-2 and TRBJ2-7; D possibly uses TRBD1 or TRBD2 (5 bases each). V was clipped by 4 bases and J by 8 bases, with 12 bases between them. CDR1 is SGHTA and CDR2 is FQGNSA in the germline V gene. The CDR3 consists of 12 residues. This chain's CDR3 is CASSSSGTQQYF. The CDR3 nucleotides read TGTGCCAGCAGCTCATCAGGGACCCAGCAGTACTTC. Full variable domain (rest looked up from reference TRBV7-2 and TRBJ2-7): GAGVSQSPSNKVTEKGKDVELRCDPISGHTALYWYRQSLGQGLEFLIYFQGNSAPDKSGLPSDRFSAERTGGSVSTLTIQRTQQEDSAVYLCASSSSGTQQYFGPGTRLTVT.

This clonotype was counted at least ten times. The chain carries TRBV19 and TRBJ2-4; maybe TRBD2 (5 bases). With 4 bases removed from V and 1 base from J, the gap between germline ends came to 11 bases. This CDR3 is 15 amino acids long. The germline V gene has CDR1 LNHDA and CDR2 SQIVND (reference sequence). CDR3 amino acids: CASSTPREAKNIQYF. CDR3 DNA sequence: TGTGCCAGTAGTACTCCGAGGGAGGCCAAAAACATTCAGTACTTC.

This clonotype was seen at least ten times. The genes are TRBV2 and TRBJ2-1, with 15 bases that match TRBD2. The CDR3 contains 20 residues. V was pared by 7 bases and J by 0 bases, with 13 bases of the junction left unmatched. Germline CDR1 and CDR2: SNHLY and FYNNEI. This CDR3 reads CASNYPGLAGGLSSYNEQFF. The CDR3 region has the DNA TGTGCCAGCAATTATCCGGGACTAGCGGGAGGCCTATCCTCCTACAATGAGCAGTTCTTC.

Ten or more counts support this clonotype. The genes are TRBV11-2 and TRBJ2-3; 15 bases agree with TRBD2. CDR1 SGHAT and CDR2 FQNNGV come from the germline V gene. V lost 7 bases, J lost 0 bases, and 8 bases stayed unmatched. The CDR3 runs to 18 residues. CDR3 protein: CASNPGTSGRTSTDTQYF. In DNA form, the CDR3 reads TGTGCCAGCAACCCCGGGACTAGCGGGAGGACTAGCACAGATACGCAGTATTTT.

This clonotype was detected only a few times. The chain is built from TRBV9 and TRBJ1-6; no definite D call. V was cut by 1 base and J by 5 bases, with 7 bases left in between. The CDR3 length is 14 residues. Germline V lookup: CDR1 SGDLS, CDR2 YYNGEE. The CDR3 DNA sequence: TGTGCCAGCAGCGTAAGGTCCGATAATTCACCCCTCCACTTT. The encoded protein is CASSVRSDNSPLHF. Using reference TRBV9 and TRBJ1-6 for the parts outside the CDR3, the full variable domain is DSGVTQTPKHLITATGQRVTLRCSPRSGDLSVYWYQQSLDQGLQFLIQYYNGEERAKGNILERFSAQQFPDLHSELNLSSLELGDSALYFCASSVRSDNSPLHFGNGTRLTVT.

This clonotype was counted at least ten times. The chain uses TRBV30 and TRBJ1-2; 7 bases align to TRBD1. The germline V gene has CDR1 GTSNPN and CDR2 SVGIG (reference sequence). V gave up 4 bases and J gave up 1 base; unmatched junction bases: 15. This CDR3 contains 17 residues. The CDR3 region is CAWTQGDSVPNNYGYTF. DNA for the CDR3: TGTGCCTGGACCCAGGGGGACAGCGTTCCCAATAACTATGGCTACACCTTC.